This T cell receptor beta chain was obtained from a study of shared clonotypes between healthy human individuals. The V and J ends lost 2 bases and 0 bases, in that order; junction bases with no gene match: 2. This CDR3 region has 15 residues. Germline V lookup: CDR1 SGHTS, CDR2 YDEGEE. Repertoires were generated with immunoSEQ multiplex PCR, while TCRdb's copy carries only in-frame clones and drops some. The sample consists of about 1 million clones, 78% of them appearing once. Sequencing used memory CD4+ T cells from PBMCs. Subset given: CD45RA-negative fraction. The receptor was isolated from a man between 18 and 29 years old in good health. Some clones in this sample may be carry-over from other donors' samples. The chain combines TRBV5-8 with TRBJ2-3; 8 nucleotides match TRBD1. The CDR3 nucleotides are TGTGCCAGCAGCTTCGACAGGGGCAGCACAGATACGCAGTATTTT. This translates into CASSFDRGSTDTQYF.